These T cell receptor beta chains were read from a single sample in a study of OX40 agonist ivuxolimab in advanced cancers. The data were produced by immunoSEQ multiplex PCR, yet TCRdb's version contains in-frame clones alone and is incomplete. The table shows some 74,000 clones, with roughly 84% occurring only once. The sample consisted of CD4+ or CD8+ T cells sorted from blood, taken in a trial of the OX40 agonist ivuxolimab. Source of these receptors: an adult with an advanced solid tumor such as melanoma, head and neck, liver or kidney cancer. The CDR3 runs from the conserved cysteine through the conserved F or W. Each record gives: D gene, clone size, V gene, J gene, CDR3 DNA, CDR3 protein. D genes are given only for firm matches. Not all rows give a size; the values are once, few, many and, for expanded clones, a class.

-	once	TRBV13	TRBJ1-2	TGTGCCAGCAGCTTGAGTAATAGGGGCGGAGAGAGGTATGGCTACACCTTC	CASSLSNRGGERYGYTF
-	-	TRBV7-3	TRBJ2-3	TGTGCCAGCAGCTTGGGGTGGGGAGATACGCAGTATTTT	CASSLGWGDTQYF
-	-	TRBV5-1	TRBJ1-1	TGCGCCAGCAGCCAATACCCTGGACAGCCAGAAGCTTTCTTT	CASSQYPGQPEAFF
TRBD2	-	TRBV7-3	TRBJ2-1	TGTGCCAGCAGTTTCGCGGGAGGGACAATCATGGATGAGCAGTTCTTC	CASSFAGGTIMDEQFF
TRBD1	few	TRBV2	TRBJ2-7	TGTGCCAGCAGAGGACAGGGGGCGACCCTATCCTACGAGCAGTACTTC	CASRGQGATLSYEQYF
-	-	TRBV7-9	TRBJ2-7	TGTGCCAGCAGCGGGGACGGAAAGATCGAGCAGTACTTC	CASSGDGKIEQYF
TRBD2	once	TRBV5-4	TRBJ2-7	TGTGCCAGCAGCTATAGCGGGTTTAGCTCCTACGAGCAGTACTTC	CASSYSGFSSYEQYF
-	-	TRBV18	TRBJ2-5	TGTGCCAGCTCACCACCCTTCGAGACCCAGTACTTC	CASSPPFETQYF
-	-	TRBV27	TRBJ2-5	TGTGCCAGCAGTTCAGGAGAGACCCAGTACTTC	CASSSGETQYF
TRBD1	-	TRBV28	TRBJ1-5	TGTGCCAGCAGTCCAAGACAGGGGCATCAGCCCCAGCATTTT	CASSPRQGHQPQHF
-	few	TRBV11-3	TRBJ2-5	TGTGCCAGCGCTCAGGGAACCCTCCTTTGGGAGACCCAGTACTTC	CASAQGTLLWETQYF
TRBD1	few	TRBV28	TRBJ2-5	TGTGCCAGCCGCTCGGGGACAGGTCGAGGGCCGGAGACCCAGTACTTC	CASRSGTGRGPETQYF
-	-	TRBV6-6	TRBJ2-7	TGTGCCAGCAGACAGGACGACTACGAGCAGTACTTC	CASRQDDYEQYF
-	-	TRBV5-1	TRBJ2-1	TGCGCCAGCAGCTTGGCCCTTGAGAGGGCCAATGAGCAGTTCTTC	CASSLALERANEQFF
-	few	TRBV6-6	TRBJ2-7	TGTGCCAGCAGTTACCCGATGACCTACGAGCAGTACTTC	CASSYPMTYEQYF
-	-	TRBV6-6	TRBJ2-3	TGTGCCAGCAGTTACTGGCAGACAGATACGCAGTATTTT	CASSYWQTDTQYF
-	-	TRBV6-1	TRBJ2-3	TGTGCCAGCAGTGAATCGGGGACTTTTAACACAGATACGCAGTATTTT	CASSESGTFNTDTQYF
TRBD2	-	TRBV2	TRBJ2-7	TGTGCCAGCAGTGGCCTAGCGGGAGGGGGCGAGCAGTACTTC	CASSGLAGGGEQYF
TRBD1	-	TRBV6-5	TRBJ2-7	TGTGCCAGCAGTGCGACAGGGACCTCCTACGAGCAGTACTTC	CASSATGTSYEQYF
-	-	TRBV18	TRBJ1-1	TGTGCCAGCTCACTCGACGTGAACACTGAAGCTTTCTTT	CASSLDVNTEAFF
TRBD1	-	TRBV19	TRBJ2-7	TGTGCCAGTAGCGCCGGGACAGGAGGCTCGCAGTACTTC	CASSAGTGGSQYF
TRBD2	-	TRBV7-8	TRBJ2-7	TGTGCCAGCAGCAATAAGCGGGAGGTATTCTACGAGCAGTACTTC	CASSNKREVFYEQYF
-	-	TRBV11-2	TRBJ2-7	TGTGCCAGCAGCTTAGAAATAGCGTCCCCCTACGAGCAGTACTTC	CASSLEIASPYEQYF
-	-	TRBV14	TRBJ2-2	TGTGCCAGCAGCCAAGAATTAGGGAGCGGGGAGCTGTTTTTT	CASSQELGSGELFF
-	-	TRBV9	TRBJ2-7	TGTGCCAGCAGCGTCTACGACAAGGGCTGGGTGAGAATTTACGAGCAGTACTTC	CASSVYDKGWVRIYEQYF
TRBD1	-	TRBV5-1	TRBJ2-1	TGCGCCAGCAGCCAAGGACAGGATTACAATGAGCAGTTCTTC	CASSQGQDYNEQFF
-	-	TRBV5-4	TRBJ2-7	TGTGCCAGCAGCATCAAGGGAGGCCTCTCCTACGAGCAGTACTTC	CASSIKGGLSYEQYF
-	once	TRBV11-3	TRBJ2-1	TGTGCCAGCAGCTTAGACAGCGGCGAATGGAGCAATGAGCAGTTCTTC	CASSLDSGEWSNEQFF
-	-	TRBV10-2	TRBJ1-1	TGCGCCAGCAGTACGCTTACGAACACTGAAGCTTTCTTT	CASSTLTNTEAFF
-	-	TRBV5-1	TRBJ2-7	TGTGCCAGCAGCTTGGCATCCTTAGGGGAGCAGTACTTC	CASSLASLGEQYF
-	once	TRBV7-8	TRBJ2-4	TGTGCCAGCAGCTTAGTGGACCCCCGCATTCAGTACTTC	CASSLVDPRIQYF
-	-	TRBV27	TRBJ2-7	TGTGCCAGCGGTTTGAGCTACTACGAGCAGTACTTC	CASGLSYYEQYF
-	once	TRBV7-9	TRBJ2-1	TGTGCCAGCAGCTTAACTCGGGTTGAGTTCTTC	CASSLTRVEFF
-	-	TRBV4-1	TRBJ2-3	TGCGCCAGCAGCCGTTCGTCGGGGCCCACAGATACGCAGTATTTT	CASSRSSGPTDTQYF
-	-	TRBV11-3	TRBJ2-7	TGTGCCAGCAGCTCCCGGGACGGATCCTACGAGCAGTACTTC	CASSSRDGSYEQYF
TRBD1	-	TRBV5-4	TRBJ2-7	TGTGCCAGCAGCTCTAGGACAGGGGGTAGCTACGAGCAGTACTTC	CASSSRTGGSYEQYF
TRBD2	-	TRBV5-6	TRBJ2-1	TGTGCCAGCAGCATACAACAGGGACTAGCAGACTACAATGAGCAGTTCTTC	CASSIQQGLADYNEQFF
-	-	TRBV19	TRBJ2-7	TGTGCCAGTAATGGACAGGGAGGGTACGAGCAGTACTTC	CASNGQGGYEQYF
TRBD2	-	TRBV19	TRBJ2-7	TGTGCCAGTAGTATATGGATTAGCGGGACGCTCGAGCAGTACTTC	CASSIWISGTLEQYF
TRBD1	-	TRBV13	TRBJ2-7	TGTGCCAGCAGCACCCTAAGGACAGGGGGTTACTACGAGCAGTACTTC	CASSTLRTGGYYEQYF
TRBD2	-	TRBV27	TRBJ2-1	TGTGCCAGCAGTTTAGTGGGAGGGCCTGAGAATGAGCAGTTCTTC	CASSLVGGPENEQFF
-	-	TRBV28	TRBJ2-7	TGTGCCAGCAGTTCTCCCGGGAAGCCTGACGAGCAGTACTTC	CASSSPGKPDEQYF
TRBD2	-	TRBV27	TRBJ2-5	TGTGCCAGCAGTGAGCGGGAGGAGGGGACCCAGTACTTC	CASSEREEGTQYF
-	-	TRBV4-1	TRBJ2-5	TGCGCCAGCAGCCAAGGACAGGACCAAGAGACCCAGTACTTC	CASSQGQDQETQYF
-	-	TRBV9	TRBJ2-5	TGTGCCAGCAGCGCCCGCGGGACAGAAGAGACCCAGTACTTC	CASSARGTEETQYF
-	-	TRBV4-2	TRBJ1-3	TGTGCCAGCAGCCAAGGAGGCGGTGGAAACACCATATATTTT	CASSQGGGGNTIYF
-	-	TRBV5-1	TRBJ2-1	TGCGCCAGCACGCACGGCTACTACTCCTACAATGAGCAGTTCTTC	CASTHGYYSYNEQFF
-	once	TRBV13	TRBJ2-2	TGTGCCAGCAGTCTAGGAAGAGGTACCGGGGAGCTGTTTTTT	CASSLGRGTGELFF
-	once	TRBV27	TRBJ2-2	TGTGCCAGCAGGGCAGGGACGAACACCGGGGAGCTGTTTTTT	CASRAGTNTGELFF
TRBD2	-	TRBV28	TRBJ2-7	TGTGCCAGTACTAGCGGGAGGCCCTACGAGCAGTACTTC	CASTSGRPYEQYF
-	-	TRBV5-1	TRBJ2-7	TGCGCCAGCAGTAACGGCGATAAACCCTTCTCCTACGAGCAGTACTTC	CASSNGDKPFSYEQYF
-	-	TRBV7-6	TRBJ2-7	TGTGCCAGCAGCTTATTACAAGCGACCTACGGGGCCTACGAGCAGTACTTC	CASSLLQATYGAYEQYF
-	-	TRBV10-3	TRBJ2-3	TGTGCCATCAGTGCCCTTATTGGCAGGGTGGCAGATACGCAGTATTTT	CAISALIGRVADTQYF